What follows are 9 T cell receptor beta chains derived from one specimen sequenced in a study of T cell repertoires in cytomegalovirus infection. Antigens of these TCRs are unknown. Each CDR3 protein is one row after TCRdb ran MiXCR on the reads. This sample has 800,000 to 950,000 distinct CDR3 sequences, with approximately 32% found just once. The specimen comprised cultured CD8+ T cells from PBMCs, sampled from culture after CMV antigen stimulation. The receptors stem from a human donor in good health (CMV status not recorded). Some clones in this sample may be carry-over from other donors' samples.

This clonotype was counted once. The V gene is TRBV6-5, the J gene TRBJ2-2; a possible D gene is TRBD1 (5 bases). The length of the CDR3 is 13 residues. Germline CDR1 reads MNHEY; CDR2 reads SVGAGI. The V gene lost 6 bases and the J gene lost 6 bases, with 11 bases spanning the gap. The CDR3 here is CASRRPGSGELFF. CDR3 in DNA: TGTGCCAGCAGGCGACCAGGGTCCGGGGAGCTGTTTTTT.

The chain carries TRBV6-2 or TRBV6-3 and TRBJ1-1, with 8 bases matching TRBD1. The CDR3 has 16 residues. Unmatched junction bases numbered 9, after V lost 2 bases and J lost 4 bases. The V gene's germline CDR1 is MNHEY and CDR2 SVGEGT. The CDR3 DNA reads TGTGCCAGCAGTTACGGAGTAGGACAGGGTGCCACTGAAGCTTTCTTT. It yields the protein CASSYGVGQGATEAFF.

This clonotype came up a few times. The rearrangement joins TRBV4-1 to TRBJ2-2, with D perhaps TRBD2 (5 bases). This CDR3 is built from 15 residues. CDR1 and CDR2 from the germline V gene are MGHRA and YSYEKL. Trimming shortened V by 6 bases and J by 3 bases, and 14 bases separated the two germline ends. The CDR3 protein is CASRRTAGDTGELFF. The CDR3, as DNA: TGCGCCAGCAGGAGGACGGCCGGGGACACCGGGGAGCTGTTTTTT.

This clonotype occurred a few times. V gene TRBV7-4 combines with J gene TRBJ2-7; 9 bases line up with TRBD1. The CDR3 loop spans 15 amino acids. Trimming took 1 base from V and 2 from J; bases not matched to a gene: 3. Germline CDR1 reads SGHVT; CDR2 reads SQSDAQ. In DNA, the CDR3 is TGTGCCAGCAGCTTAGGCCGGGACAGGGCCTACGAGCAGTACGTC. Protein sequence: CASSLGRDRAYEQYV.

The V gene is TRBV6-2 or TRBV6-3, the J gene TRBJ2-1; TRBD2 agrees at 10 bases. This CDR3 is 17 amino acids long. The trim removed 0 bases at V and 3 bases at J, leaving 5 bases unmatched. Germline CDR1 MNHEY, CDR2 SVGEGT. The DNA of the CDR3 is TGTGCCAGCAGTTACTCGAAAACTAGCGGGGACTACAATGAGCAGTTCTTC. It codes for CASSYSKTSGDYNEQFF.

This chain joins TRBV5-1 and TRBJ1-1; D remains unclear. The germline gives CDR1 SGHRS, CDR2 YFSETQ. Trimming removed 5 bases at V and 1 base at J, with 12 bases between. The CDR3 sequence is 14 residues long. CDR3 bases: TGCGCCAGCAGATCAAGTTTTACGAACACTGAAGCTTTCTTT. This translates into CASRSSFTNTEAFF.

The chain recombines TRBV6-6 with TRBJ1-5; a possible D gene is TRBD1 (6 bases). This CDR3 region has 18 residues. CDR1 is MNHNY, CDR2 SVGAGI, per germline (reference sequence). Deletions cut 2 bases from V and 0 bases from J, with 17 bases between. The CDR3 region has the DNA TGTGCCAGCAGTTACCCGACCTTGACAGGTTATAGCAATCAGCCCCAGCATTTT. Protein product: CASSYPTLTGYSNQPQHF.

This clonotype has only a few counts. The chain is built from TRBV27 and TRBJ1-1; TRBD1 might be the D (6 bases). This CDR3 region has 16 residues. Trimming stripped 5 bases from V and 5 bases from J, with 21 bases between. Germline CDR1 reads MNHEY; CDR2 reads SMNVEV (reference sequence). The CDR3 DNA follows: TGTGCCAGCAGTGGGGGGACCAGGGGACGGGAAACTGAAGCTTTCTTT. This gives the protein CASSGGTRGRETEAFF.

The chain is built from TRBV6-6 and TRBJ1-2, with 10 bases aligning to TRBD1. The CDR3 has 15 amino acids. Trimming took 0 bases from V and 6 from J; bases not matched to a gene: 4. Germline CDR1 MNHNY, CDR2 SVGAGI (reference sequence). The CDR3 spells CASSYSTGGANGYTF. The CDR3 DNA reads TGTGCCAGCAGTTACTCGACAGGGGGCGCAAATGGCTACACCTTC.